This passage covers 14 T cell receptor beta chains from one sample sequenced in a study of blood T cell repertoires in COVID-19. The method was immunoSEQ multiplex PCR; TCRdb's version includes in-frame clones alone and lacks a portion of them. The sample has under 450,000 clones, 70% to 90% seen once. Sequenced material: peripheral blood. Receptor source: a woman aged 35 to 49 with COVID-19, enrolled during active disease.

The chain carries TRBV4-1 and TRBJ2-1, with 12 bases identical to TRBD2. Germline CDR1 and CDR2: MGHRA and YSYEKL. The junction had 7 bases not matched to a gene; V was cut back by 3 bases and J by 10 bases. The CDR3 loop spans 15 amino acids. CDR3 coding DNA: TGCGCCAGCAGCCAGACTAGCGGGAGAATAGGGGAGCAGTTCTTC. Protein product: CASSQTSGRIGEQFF.

This chain uses TRBV5-6 with TRBJ1-5; the D is unclear. The CDR3 is 13 residues long. Germline loops: CDR1 SGHDT, CDR2 YYEEEE. The germline V and J ends were trimmed by 2 bases and 8 bases, with 11 bases remaining between them. DNA of the CDR3: TGTGCCAGCAGCTTTCCCGTGGTAGAGCCCCAGCATTTT. As protein: CASSFPVVEPQHF.

The chain combines TRBV6-2 or TRBV6-3 with TRBJ2-7, with 7 bases lining up with TRBD1. CDR1 and CDR2 (germline): MNHEY, SVGEGT. Trimming removed 6 bases from V and 6 bases from J; junction bases left unmatched: 11. This CDR3 spans 14 amino acids. The CDR3 DNA reads TGTGCCAGCAGCCCACAGGGGCTTTCAGTCGAGCAGTACTTC. This translates into CASSPQGLSVEQYF.

This sequence joins TRBV5-8 and TRBJ1-1, with D unresolved. The CDR3 extends over 13 amino acids. Germline CDR1 SGHTS, CDR2 YDEGEE. The V end was cut by 0 bases, the J end by 2 bases, with 5 bases between. CDR3 bases: TGTGCCAGCAGCTTGGTAGCAAACACTGAAGCTTTCTTT. Translation gives CASSLVANTEAFF.

The chain carries TRBV11-2 and TRBJ1-1; D is unresolved. CDR1 SGHAT and CDR2 FQNNGV come from the germline V gene. The CDR3 spans 17 residues. Trimming removed 1 base at V and 0 bases at J, with 15 bases between. In nucleotides, the CDR3 is TGTGCCAGCAGCTTAGGTCGGGTTGGAGGCTTGAACACTGAAGCTTTCTTT. Protein product: CASSLGRVGGLNTEAFF.

The chain links TRBV20-1 to TRBJ1-2; no reliable D call. Trimming removed 7 bases from V and 5 bases from J, with 8 bases in between. Germline loops: CDR1 DFQATT, CDR2 SNEGSKA (reference sequence). This CDR3 comprises 10 residues. The CDR3 sequence is CSGLAYGYTF. The CDR3, as DNA: TGCAGTGGTTTGGCTTATGGCTACACCTTC.

This chain links TRBV19 with TRBJ1-2; no clear D gene. CDR1 and CDR2 (germline): LNHDA, SQIVND (reference sequence). V gave up 2 bases and J gave up 4 bases, with 17 bases separating them. This CDR3 contains 16 residues. The CDR3 nucleotides are TGTGCCAGTAGTATATTATCCCCCGAGGGTTTCTATGGCTACACCTTC. It is translated as CASSILSPEGFYGYTF. Complete variable domain (other parts from reference TRBV19 and TRBJ1-2): DGGITQSPKYLFRKEGQNVTLSCEQNLNHDAMYWYRQDPGQGLRLIYYSQIVNDFQKGDIAEGYSVSREKKESFPLTVTSAQKNPTAFYLCASSILSPEGFYGYTFGSGTRLTVV.

This sequence joins TRBV30 and TRBJ2-6, with a weak D call TRBD2 (7 bases). The V gene lost 3 bases and the J gene lost 2 bases, with 11 bases spanning the gap. Per germline, CDR1 GTSNPN and CDR2 SVGIG (reference sequence). The CDR3 has 15 residues. CDR3 sequence: CAWSRGATGANVLTF. As DNA, the CDR3 is TGTGCCTGGAGCCGGGGGGCAACTGGGGCCAACGTCCTGACTTTC.

The V call is TRBV18, the J call TRBJ2-5; TRBD1 matches at 9 bases. J gave up 2 bases and V 3 bases, and 1 base lay outside the gene matches. CDR3 length: 14 amino acids. CDR1 and CDR2 (germline): KGHSH, LQKENI. CDR3 DNA: TGTGCCAGCTCACCCGGGACAGGGCAAGAGACCCAGTACTTC. Residues: CASSPGTGQETQYF.

The CDR3 protein is CASSAQGNSNQPQHF. DNA of the CDR3: TGTGCCAGCAGCGCGCAGGGGAATAGCAATCAGCCCCAGCATTTT. The chain carries TRBV9 and TRBJ1-5, with a possible D match to TRBD1 (6 bases). The CDR3 runs to 15 residues. Deletions cut 3 bases from V and 0 bases from J, with 10 bases between. Germline assignment: CDR1 SGDLS and CDR2 YYNGEE.

The genes are TRBV5-8 and TRBJ2-1; weak D call: TRBD1 (7 bases). This CDR3 is 15 amino acids long. CDR1 and CDR2 (germline): SGHTS, YDEGEE. Trimming left V 3 bases short and J 9 bases short, with 19 bases between. This chain's CDR3 is CASSYQGGTSIEQFF. CDR3 nucleotide sequence: TGTGCCAGCAGCTACCAGGGGGGAACGTCAATTGAGCAGTTCTTC.

The chain carries TRBV18 and TRBJ2-1; 7 bases align to TRBD1. The germline gives CDR1 KGHSH, CDR2 LQKENI. This CDR3 region has 16 residues. V gave up 3 bases and J gave up 16 bases; unmatched junction bases: 21. The CDR3 DNA is TGTGCCAGCTCACCTCTCGAACCAGGAACAGGGGAGAATCGATTCTTC. This codes for CASSPLEPGTGENRFF.

The rearrangement joins TRBV19 to TRBJ1-5, with D maybe TRBD1 (5 bases). Trimming took 4 bases from V and 5 from J, leaving 9 bases between them. Germline values: CDR1 LNHDA, CDR2 SQIVND (reference sequence). The CDR3 consists of 13 residues. In DNA form, the CDR3 reads TGTGCCAGTAGTACCCAGGGATATCAGCCCCAGCATTTT. This translates into CASSTQGYQPQHF. Filled out from reference TRBV19 and TRBJ1-5, the complete variable domain reads DGGITQSPKYLFRKEGQNVTLSCEQNLNHDAMYWYRQDPGQGLRLIYYSQIVNDFQKGDIAEGYSVSREKKESFPLTVTSAQKNPTAFYLCASSTQGYQPQHFGDGTRLSIL.

The chain recombines TRBV7-3 with TRBJ2-5, with D maybe TRBD2 (5 bases). Trimming pared 1 base from V and 4 bases from J, leaving 10 bases between. CDR1 is SGHTA, CDR2 FQGTGA, per germline. The CDR3 runs to 14 residues. CDR3 DNA sequence: TGTGCCAGCAGCTTAATGGCGGGCGGAGAGACCCAGTACTTC. Its translation: CASSLMAGGETQYF.